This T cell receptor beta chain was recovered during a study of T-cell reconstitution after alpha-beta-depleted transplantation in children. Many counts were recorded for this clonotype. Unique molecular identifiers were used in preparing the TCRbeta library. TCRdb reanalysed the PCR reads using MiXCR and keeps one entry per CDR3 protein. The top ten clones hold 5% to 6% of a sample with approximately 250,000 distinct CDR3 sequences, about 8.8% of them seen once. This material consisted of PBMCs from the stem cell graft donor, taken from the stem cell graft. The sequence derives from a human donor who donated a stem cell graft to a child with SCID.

The CDR3 sequence is CSAEGPDNEQFF. CDR3 coding DNA: TGCAGCGCCGAGGGGCCGGACAATGAGCAGTTCTTC. The chain is built from TRBV29-1 and TRBJ2-1; D may be TRBD1 or TRBD2 (5 bases each). Germline assignment: CDR1 SQVTM and CDR2 ANQGSEA. V lost 7 bases and J lost 5, with 12 bases in between. The CDR3 spans 12 residues.